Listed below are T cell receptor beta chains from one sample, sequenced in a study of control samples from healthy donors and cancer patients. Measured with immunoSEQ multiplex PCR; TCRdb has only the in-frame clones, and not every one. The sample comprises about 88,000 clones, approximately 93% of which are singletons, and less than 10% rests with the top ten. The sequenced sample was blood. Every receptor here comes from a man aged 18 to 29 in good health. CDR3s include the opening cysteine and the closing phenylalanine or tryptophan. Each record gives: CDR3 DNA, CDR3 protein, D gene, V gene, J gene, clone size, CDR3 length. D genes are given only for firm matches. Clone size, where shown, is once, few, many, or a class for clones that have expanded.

cdr3_nt: TGTGCCAGCAGCTCACAGGGGGAAGGTACCGGGGAGCTGTTTTTT
cdr3_aa: CASSSQGEGTGELFF
d_call: TRBD1
v_call: TRBV7-2
j_call: TRBJ2-2
clone_size: NA
cdr3_length: 15

cdr3_nt: TGTGCCAGCAGCTCCCCTGAGGATTACGAGCAGTACTTC
cdr3_aa: CASSSPEDYEQYF
d_call: NA
v_call: TRBV7-2
j_call: TRBJ2-7
clone_size: many
cdr3_length: 13

cdr3_nt: TGTGCCAGCAGCGGGGAGGGACAGGTGAACACTGAAGCTTTCTTT
cdr3_aa: CASSGEGQVNTEAFF
d_call: TRBD1
v_call: TRBV7-9
j_call: TRBJ1-1
clone_size: NA
cdr3_length: 15

cdr3_nt: TGCAGCGTCGACCCCGGGACAGGCGGCGCTAATGAAAAACTGTTTTTT
cdr3_aa: CSVDPGTGGANEKLFF
d_call: TRBD1
v_call: TRBV29-1
j_call: TRBJ1-4
clone_size: once
cdr3_length: 16

cdr3_nt: TGTGCCAGCAGCGCTCGACAGAGCTCTGGAAACACCATATATTTT
cdr3_aa: CASSARQSSGNTIYF
d_call: NA
v_call: TRBV7-9
j_call: TRBJ1-3
clone_size: once
cdr3_length: 15

cdr3_nt: TGCGCCAGCAGTCCTCCAGGGGAGCTGTTTTTT
cdr3_aa: CASSPPGELFF
d_call: NA
v_call: TRBV10-2
j_call: TRBJ2-2
clone_size: NA
cdr3_length: 11

cdr3_nt: TGTGCCAGCAGCCAAGAAGGGACAGGGGGTAGCAATCAGCCCCAGCATTTT
cdr3_aa: CASSQEGTGGSNQPQHF
d_call: TRBD1
v_call: TRBV4-2
j_call: TRBJ1-5
clone_size: NA
cdr3_length: 17

cdr3_nt: TGTGCCAGTAGTAGAAAAGGGGTGTACGAGCAGTACTTC
cdr3_aa: CASSRKGVYEQYF
d_call: NA
v_call: TRBV19
j_call: TRBJ2-7
clone_size: NA
cdr3_length: 13

cdr3_nt: TGTGCCAGCAATGTTGGGACAGGGGTGGGCGGCTACACCTTC
cdr3_aa: CASNVGTGVGGYTF
d_call: TRBD1
v_call: TRBV5-6
j_call: TRBJ1-2
clone_size: NA
cdr3_length: 14

cdr3_nt: TGTGCCACCAGCAGAGATCTAGTGGGTGGGTACAATGAGCAGTTCTTC
cdr3_aa: CATSRDLVGGYNEQFF
d_call: NA
v_call: TRBV15
j_call: TRBJ2-1
clone_size: few
cdr3_length: 16

cdr3_nt: TGCGCCAGCAGCCAAAGCAGGGGTGGAGATCAGCCCCAGCATTTT
cdr3_aa: CASSQSRGGDQPQHF
d_call: NA
v_call: TRBV4-1
j_call: TRBJ1-5
clone_size: NA
cdr3_length: 15

cdr3_nt: TGCGCCAGCAGCCAAGAATACCCCCCTAGCACAGATACGCAGTATTTT
cdr3_aa: CASSQEYPPSTDTQYF
d_call: NA
v_call: TRBV4-1
j_call: TRBJ2-3
clone_size: NA
cdr3_length: 16

cdr3_nt: TGTGCCAGCAGCGTATTTAGAGGGAGCACAAATGAGCAGTTCTTC
cdr3_aa: CASSVFRGSTNEQFF
d_call: NA
v_call: TRBV9
j_call: TRBJ2-1
clone_size: NA
cdr3_length: 15

cdr3_nt: TGTGCCAGCAGCTTACTTTACCGGCTCTCCTACGAGCAGTACTTC
cdr3_aa: CASSLLYRLSYEQYF
d_call: NA
v_call: TRBV5-6
j_call: TRBJ2-7
clone_size: NA
cdr3_length: 15

cdr3_nt: TGCGCCAGCAGCCTGGGACTAGCGAGACATAATGAGCAGTTCTTC
cdr3_aa: CASSLGLARHNEQFF
d_call: TRBD2
v_call: TRBV4-3
j_call: TRBJ2-1
clone_size: NA
cdr3_length: 15

cdr3_nt: TGTGCCAGCAGCTTAAACAGGGCCAGCTATGGCTACACCTTC
cdr3_aa: CASSLNRASYGYTF
d_call: NA
v_call: TRBV7-2
j_call: TRBJ1-2
clone_size: NA
cdr3_length: 14